A single sample is the source of the 19 T cell receptor beta chains below, sequenced in a study of T cells in localized non-small cell lung cancer. Some clones are missing from TCRdb's copy, which holds only in-frame ones; the method was immunoSEQ multiplex PCR. The sample contains roughly 2,500 clones, about 26% of which appear only once. The input for sequencing was lung tumor tissue, taken before any cancer treatment. Source of these receptors: a man aged 18-55 years with stage I lung adenocarcinoma.

This clone has a handful of counts. This chain uses TRBV11-3 with TRBJ2-7, with 11 bases fitting TRBD2. With V trimmed by 3 bases and J by 6 bases, 7 bases remained unmatched. This CDR3 spans 15 amino acids. CDR1 is SGHNT and CDR2 is YENEEA in the germline V gene. The DNA of the CDR3 is TGTGCCAGCAGCTTTAGCGGGGGGGCCGTCATCGAGCAGTACTTC. This sequence encodes CASSFSGGAVIEQYF. Based on the CDR3 plus reference TRBV11-3 and TRBJ2-7, the full variable domain is EAGVVQSPRYKIIEKKQPVAFWCNPISGHNTLYWYLQNLGQGPELLIRYENEEAVDDSQLPKDRFSAERLKGVDSTLKIQPAELGDSAVYLCASSFSGGAVIEQYFGPGTRLTVT.

The chain combines TRBV30 with TRBJ1-6, with TRBD1 identical over 11 bases. The CDR3 extends over 15 amino acids. The junction had 7 bases not matched to a gene; V was cut back by 3 bases and J by 9 bases. The V gene's germline CDR1 is GTSNPN and CDR2 SVGIG (reference sequence). The CDR3 here is CAWRRRDRGTSPLHF. CDR3 sequence (DNA): TGTGCCTGGAGGCGGCGGGACAGGGGGACTTCACCCCTCCACTTT. Full variable domain (missing parts from reference TRBV30 and TRBJ1-6): SQTIHQWPATLVQPVGSPLSLECTVEGTSNPNLYWYRQAAGRGLQLLFYSVGIGQISSEVPQNLSASRPQDRQFILSSKKLLLSDSGFYLCAWRRRDRGTSPLHFGNGTRLTVT.

This clone has more than one count but fewer than ten. The CDR3 spells CASSPGGYEQYF. CDR3 nucleotide sequence: TGTGCCAGCTCACCAGGGGGCTACGAGCAGTACTTC. The chain has TRBV18 and TRBJ2-7; D could derive from TRBD1 or TRBD2 (5 bases each). This CDR3 is built from 12 residues. Germline V CDR1 and CDR2: KGHSH, LQKENI. Trimming removed 2 bases from V and 3 bases from J, with 5 bases in between.

This clone occurred a few times. This chain connects TRBV10-3 to TRBJ2-1; TRBD2 matches at 9 bases. CDR1 and CDR2 (germline): ENHRY, SYGVKD. Trimming removed 0 bases from V and 7 bases from J; junction bases left unmatched: 10. The CDR3 is 17 residues long. CDR3 coding DNA: TGTGCCATCAGTGAGTCGGCTAGCGGGGTAAAATATAATGAGCAGTTCTTC. This sequence encodes CAISESASGVKYNEQFF.

A few counts support this clone. The chain uses TRBV6-8 and TRBJ1-2; TRBD1 matches 9 bases. This CDR3 is built from 14 residues. The V and J ends lost 10 bases and 8 bases, in that order; junction bases with no gene match: 14. Germline V CDR1 and CDR2: MNHGY, SAAAGT. CDR3 nucleotide sequence: TGTGCCATCACCGGACAGGGGACTTCTAGCGGCTACACCTTC. This sequence encodes CAITGQGTSSGYTF.

This rearrangement joins TRBV30 to TRBJ1-4; 8 bases agree with TRBD1. After removal of 3 bases from V and 6 bases from J, the junction contained 3 bases not matched to a gene. The CDR3 sequence is 13 residues long. Per germline, CDR1 GTSNPN and CDR2 SVGIG (reference sequence). CDR3 residues: CAWSRQGYEKLFF. DNA for the CDR3: TGTGCCTGGAGCCGACAGGGGTATGAAAAACTGTTTTTT.

This clone is a singleton in its sample. V and J are TRBV5-1 and TRBJ1-1, with 9 nucleotides matching TRBD1. Germline V CDR1 and CDR2: SGHRS, YFSETQ. The CDR3 is 14 residues long. J lost 11 bases, V lost 2 bases, and 10 bases had no gene match. The CDR3 region is CASSFTDRGMRAFF. In DNA, the CDR3 is TGCGCCAGCAGCTTTACCGACAGGGGGATGCGGGCTTTCTTT.

As concerns this clone: One junction end does not reproduce the germline sequence, and a read error may be involved. This sequence joins TRBV6-8 and TRBJ2-1; the match to TRBD2 covers 15 bases. The length of the CDR3 is 18 residues. The germline CDR1 and CDR2 sequences are MNHGY and SAAAGT. Here the CDR3 DNA reads TGTGCCATCAGTGCCCGTGGGGGACTAGCGGGGGGACCGAATGAGCAGTTCTTC. It is translated as CAISARGGLAGGPNEQFF.

V usage is TRBV11-3 and J usage is TRBJ1-3; weak D call: TRBD1 (5 bases). The germline gives CDR1 SGHNT, CDR2 YENEEA. The CDR3 loop spans 17 amino acids. V was pared by 1 base and J by 3 bases, with 16 bases between. CDR3 DNA sequence: TGTGCCAGCAGCTTAGTATCAGGGTATGAATTTGGAAACACCATATATTTT. This sequence encodes CASSLVSGYEFGNTIYF.

This clone was observed once. This chain joins TRBV18 and TRBJ1-1, with 11 bases that match TRBD1. Germline CDR1 and CDR2: KGHSH and LQKENI. V shed 5 bases and J 4 bases; nucleotides not matched to a gene: 9. This CDR3 region has 16 residues. The CDR3 coding sequence is TGTGCCAGCTCATTATGGACAGGGGGCGCAGGCACTGAAGCTTTCTTT. It specifies CASSLWTGGAGTEAFF.

Comment on this clone: The sample carries other DNA sequences with the same CDR3. In DNA, the CDR3 is TGTGCCAGCTCACCAGGTGAACCCTATAGCAATCAGCCCCAGCATTTT. Translated: CASSPGEPYSNQPQHF. The J gene is TRBJ1-5, the V gene TRBV18; D is unclear. The CDR3 totals 16 residues. V was clipped by 2 bases and J by 0 bases, with 11 bases between them. Germline CDR1 KGHSH, CDR2 LQKENI.

A few counts support this clone. V usage is TRBV28 and J usage is TRBJ1-1; D ambiguous. In germline, CDR1 is MDHEN, CDR2 SYDVKM. V dropped 7 bases and J dropped 4 bases, with 13 bases sitting between them. The CDR3 totals 13 residues. This CDR3 is CASTWTALTEAFF. CDR3 sequence (DNA): TGTGCCAGCACCTGGACGGCGCTCACTGAAGCTTTCTTT.

Details on this clone: The sample has other DNA sequences that encode this CDR3 too. The rearrangement links TRBV5-1 to TRBJ2-2; D assignment may be TRBD1 or TRBD2 (5 bases each). Trimming removed 2 bases from V and 0 bases from J, with 11 bases in between. The CDR3 covers 16 residues. Germline V gene data show CDR1 as SGHRS and CDR2 as YFSETQ. The CDR3 here is CASSLPGAANTGELFF. In DNA form, the CDR3 reads TGCGCCAGCAGCTTACCCGGGGCGGCGAACACCGGGGAGCTGTTTTTT. Complete variable domain (other parts from reference TRBV5-1 and TRBJ2-2): KAGVTQTPRYLIKTRGQQVTLSCSPISGHRSVSWYQQTPGQGLQFLFEYFSETQRNKGNFPGRFSGRQFSNSRSEMNVSTLELGDSALYLCASSLPGAANTGELFFGEGSRLTVL.

V is TRBV19 and J is TRBJ1-6; TRBD1 might be the D (5 bases). CDR3 length: 15 residues. Looked up from germline, CDR1 is LNHDA and CDR2 is SQIVND (reference sequence). V was trimmed by 7 bases and J by 10 bases, leaving 20 bases between them. In DNA form, the CDR3 reads TGTGCCAGTAAGGAAGGTGGAGGGGTTGAATCACCCCTCCACTTT. Its protein product is CASKEGGGVESPLHF.

The chain is built from TRBV19 and TRBJ1-2; the match to TRBD1 covers 8 bases. V lost 5 bases, J lost 7 bases, and 9 bases stayed unmatched. CDR1 is LNHDA, CDR2 SQIVND, per germline (reference sequence). The CDR3 length is 14 residues. The CDR3: CASSPQGVVSGYTF. DNA of the CDR3: TGTGCCAGTAGTCCACAGGGGGTTGTAAGTGGCTACACCTTC.

V usage is TRBV18 and J usage is TRBJ2-5, with 10 bases aligning to TRBD2. The V segment lost 2 bases and the J segment 4 bases; nucleotides outside the gene matches: 16. The length of the CDR3 is 19 residues. In germline, CDR1 is KGHSH, CDR2 LQKENI. CDR3 amino acids: CASSPVRGAAGGQRETQYF. DNA for the CDR3: TGTGCCAGCTCACCAGTTAGAGGAGCAGCGGGGGGGCAAAGAGAGACCCAGTACTTC.

This clone came up a few times. The genes are TRBV30 and TRBJ1-5, with D uncertain. Trimming left V 1 base short and J 0 bases short, with 19 bases between. The CDR3 contains 18 residues. Looked up from germline, CDR1 is GTSNPN and CDR2 is SVGIG (reference sequence). This chain's CDR3 is CAWSAQLGSGDSNQPQHF. In nucleotides, the CDR3 is TGTGCCTGGAGTGCCCAACTCGGGAGCGGAGATAGCAATCAGCCCCAGCATTTT.

This clone came up a few times. The J gene is TRBJ1-1, the V gene TRBV23-1; 8 nucleotides agree with TRBD1. TRBV23-1 is recorded as an ORF, its role being uncertain. V dropped 2 bases and J dropped 3; count of bases not matched to a gene: 8. The CDR3 runs to 16 residues. CDR3 protein: CASSQPGGQRDTEAFF. The CDR3 DNA is TGCGCCAGCAGTCAACCAGGGGGCCAACGGGACACTGAAGCTTTCTTT.

This chain connects TRBV7-7 to TRBJ1-2, with TRBD1 matching 9 bases. The CDR3 has 17 amino acids. With 5 bases clipped from V and 2 bases from J, the junction kept 12 bases outside the gene matches. CDR1 and CDR2 from the germline V gene are SSHAT and FNYEAQ (reference sequence). In DNA form, the CDR3 reads TGTGCCAGCAGCCAAGAAATTCTTACAGGGGGCAACTATGGCTACACCTTC. Its translation: CASSQEILTGGNYGYTF.